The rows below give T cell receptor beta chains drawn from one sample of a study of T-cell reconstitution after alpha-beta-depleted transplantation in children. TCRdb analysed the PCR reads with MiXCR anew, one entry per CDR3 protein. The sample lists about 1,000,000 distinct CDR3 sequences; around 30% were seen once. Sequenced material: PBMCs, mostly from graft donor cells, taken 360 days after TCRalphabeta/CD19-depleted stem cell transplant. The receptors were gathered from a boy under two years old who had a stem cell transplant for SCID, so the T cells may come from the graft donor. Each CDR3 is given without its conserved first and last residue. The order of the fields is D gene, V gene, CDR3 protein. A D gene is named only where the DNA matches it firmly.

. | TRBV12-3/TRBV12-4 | ASSGRGLSTDTQY
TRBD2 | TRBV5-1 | ASSPVWLAGETSTDTQY
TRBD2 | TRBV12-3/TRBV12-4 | ASSLGTRSGEQY
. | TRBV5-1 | ASSWGDRNSNQPQH
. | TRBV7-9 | ASRIGWGGGVGTEAF
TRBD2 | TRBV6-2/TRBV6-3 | ASTQGLASETQY
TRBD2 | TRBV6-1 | ASSQGLSLKTQY
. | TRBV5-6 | ASTIGLGSTDTQY
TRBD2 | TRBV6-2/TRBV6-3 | ATHRGGTRTEQY
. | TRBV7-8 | ASSGTRTTYNEQF
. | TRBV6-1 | ASSPEAGLKLF
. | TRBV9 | ASSEPRGGGPYEQF
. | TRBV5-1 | ASSPDPDQPQH
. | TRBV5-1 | ASRGTVSYNSPLH
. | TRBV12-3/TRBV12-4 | ASSLLGSLTGELF
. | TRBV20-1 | SARGHRGQNTEAF
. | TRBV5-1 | ASSLTGTYASMPSGANVLT
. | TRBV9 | ASSVDSQGLYNEQF
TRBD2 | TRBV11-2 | ASSLGGRATDTQY
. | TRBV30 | AWRELGDSTEAF
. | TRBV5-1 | ASSLTVRRETQY
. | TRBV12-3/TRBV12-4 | ASSPTGQITGELF
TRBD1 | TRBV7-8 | ASSLGTGQETQY
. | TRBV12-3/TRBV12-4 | ASRGETQY
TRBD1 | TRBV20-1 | SAGRQGAVTDTQY
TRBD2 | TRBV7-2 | ASSPWEGETQY
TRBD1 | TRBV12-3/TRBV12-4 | ASSLVQGEKNTIY
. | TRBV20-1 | SARRSDGQETQY
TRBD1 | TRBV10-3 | AISESVEGADEQY
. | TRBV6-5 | ASSYRDTDSYEQY
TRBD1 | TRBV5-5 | ASSLRTGGPEAF
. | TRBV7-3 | ASSLTPGRDTQY
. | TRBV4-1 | ASSQGDFSYEQY
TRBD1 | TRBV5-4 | ASSRDRHQPQH
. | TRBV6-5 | ASTSRGGFSNYGYT
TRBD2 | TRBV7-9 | ASSRTSSGGASTQY
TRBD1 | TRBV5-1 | ASSSQGGNTEAF
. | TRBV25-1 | ASSELGLGGAYEQY
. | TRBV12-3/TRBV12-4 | ASSFEGNIQY